This passage covers 2 T cell receptor beta chains from one sample sequenced in a study of read filtering for tumor transcriptome and immune sequencing. Molecular barcoded adaptors covering alpha/delta and beta/gamma chains were used on roughly 400 ng RNA. TCRdb fed the reads into MiXCR, producing one record per CDR3 protein. The sample lists 35,000 to 45,000 distinct CDR3 sequences; roughly an eighth were seen once. The sample was a population of CD138-negative cells sorted from bone marrow. The source is a donor aged 40 or over with multiple myeloma.

The table lists this clonotype with many counts. A much larger clone is a single base away; this may be a read error. V is TRBV6-1 and J is TRBJ2-1; D uncertain. CDR3 length: 15 amino acids. Germline loops: CDR1 MNHNS, CDR2 SASEGT. This CDR3 is CASSVLQGPNKEQFF. The CDR3 DNA reads as TGTGCCAGCAGTGTCCTTCAAGGTCCAAACAAGGAGCAGTTCTTC.

This clonotype was observed a few times. It may be a read error: a sequence one base away is much more abundant. The chain links TRBV19 to TRBJ1-5; no reliable D call. This CDR3 comprises 15 residues. CDR1 and CDR2 from the germline V gene are LNHDA and SQIVND (reference sequence). The CDR3 loop is CASSSYLDSNRPQHF. The CDR3 region has the DNA TGTGCCAGTAGTAGCTACTTGGATAGCAATCGGCCCCAGCATTTT. Using reference TRBV19 and TRBJ1-5 for the parts outside the CDR3, the full variable domain is DGGITQSPKYLFRKEGQNVTLSCEQNLNHDAMYWYRQDPGQGLRLIYYSQIVNDFQKGDIAEGYSVSREKKESFPLTVTSAQKNPTAFYLCASSSYLDSNRPQHFGDGTRLSIL.